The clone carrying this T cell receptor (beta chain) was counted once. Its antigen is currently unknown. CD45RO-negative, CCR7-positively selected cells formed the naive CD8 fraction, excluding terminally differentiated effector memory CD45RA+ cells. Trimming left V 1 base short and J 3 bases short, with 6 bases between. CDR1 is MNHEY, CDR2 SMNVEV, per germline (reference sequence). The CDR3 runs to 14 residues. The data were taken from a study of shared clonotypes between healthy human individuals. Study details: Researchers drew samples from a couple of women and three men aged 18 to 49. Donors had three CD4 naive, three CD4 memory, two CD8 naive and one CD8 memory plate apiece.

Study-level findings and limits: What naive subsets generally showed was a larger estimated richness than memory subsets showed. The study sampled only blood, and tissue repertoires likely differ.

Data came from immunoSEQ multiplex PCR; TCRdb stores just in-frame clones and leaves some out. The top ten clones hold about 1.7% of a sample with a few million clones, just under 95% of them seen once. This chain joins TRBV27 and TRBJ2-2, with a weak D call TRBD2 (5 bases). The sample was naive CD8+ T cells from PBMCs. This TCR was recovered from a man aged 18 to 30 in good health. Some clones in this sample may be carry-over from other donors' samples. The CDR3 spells CASSLLAYTGELFF. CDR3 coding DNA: TGTGCCAGCAGTTTATTAGCGTACACCGGGGAGCTGTTTTTT.